A selection of T cell receptor beta chains follows, all from one sample in a study of blood T cell repertoires in COVID-19. Assay used: immunoSEQ multiplex PCR; TCRdb lists only in-frame clones, some missing. Found here are about 80,000 clones, 82% of them singletons; the top ten hold 30% to 45%. The sequenced sample consisted of peripheral blood. These receptors originate from an older woman with acute or convalescent COVID-19. Each CDR3 is given with its conserved first and last residue. The D gene is left open where the match is weak. Only part of the rows carry a size: once, few, many, or a class if the clone is expanded.

D gene	V gene	J gene	clone size	CDR3 protein	CDR3 DNA
NA	TRBV3-1/TRBV3-2	TRBJ1-1	NA	CASSPFEGRGAFF	TGTGCCAGCAGCCCTTTCGAGGGCAGGGGAGCTTTCTTT
NA	TRBV12-3/TRBV12-4	TRBJ2-2	NA	CASLQTGELFF	TGTGCCAGCTTACAGACCGGGGAGCTGTTTTTT
NA	TRBV6-2/TRBV6-3	TRBJ2-2	NA	CASSYGRMAVITGELFF	TGTGCCAGCAGTTACGGGAGGATGGCGGTAATCACCGGGGAGCTGTTTTTT
NA	TRBV3-1/TRBV3-2	TRBJ1-4	NA	CASSQGQNEKLFF	TGTGCCAGCAGCCAAGGGCAGAATGAAAAACTGTTTTTT
TRBD2	TRBV27	TRBJ2-7	NA	CASSALGTSRDEQYF	TGTGCCAGCAGCGCGCTAGGGACTAGCAGGGACGAGCAGTACTTC
TRBD2	TRBV5-1	TRBJ2-5	NA	CASSLGGSVRETQYF	TGCGCCAGCTCTCTTGGCGGGAGTGTTCGGGAGACCCAGTACTTC
TRBD1	TRBV7-9	TRBJ1-5	NA	CASSPGQRGQPQHF	TGTGCCAGCAGCCCGGGACAGCGTGGTCAGCCCCAGCATTTT
NA	TRBV7-2	TRBJ2-7	NA	CASSYNSGPAYEQYF	TGTGCCAGCAGCTACAATTCAGGTCCGGCCTACGAGCAGTACTTC
TRBD2	TRBV29-1	TRBJ2-1	NA	CSVEFSPGTSGGKPNEQFF	TGCAGCGTTGAATTTTCGCCGGGGACTAGCGGGGGTAAACCGAATGAGCAGTTCTTC
NA	TRBV29-1	TRBJ1-1	NA	CSVVRQPNTEAFF	TGCAGCGTTGTACGACAGCCAAACACTGAAGCTTTCTTT
TRBD1	TRBV15	TRBJ2-5	few	CATSSGTGVRETQYF	TGTGCCACCAGCAGTGGGACAGGGGTCCGTGAGACCCAGTACTTC
TRBD1	TRBV6-6	TRBJ1-2	NA	CASSLDRAYGYTF	TGTGCCAGCAGCCTGGACAGGGCGTATGGCTACACCTTC
NA	TRBV5-6	TRBJ2-1	NA	CASSFQPGISYNEQFF	TGTGCCAGCAGCTTCCAGCCCGGGATCTCCTACAATGAGCAGTTCTTC
TRBD1	TRBV18	TRBJ2-7	NA	CASSPNPGQGSREQYF	TGTGCCAGCTCACCGAACCCGGGACAGGGCTCTAGGGAGCAGTACTTC
NA	TRBV2	TRBJ2-7	NA	CASSSTKRETGGPSRGEQYF	TGTGCCAGCAGTTCCACGAAGAGGGAGACAGGTGGACCATCCCGGGGCGAGCAGTACTTC
NA	TRBV6-5	TRBJ1-3	few	CASKPQVAGNTIYF	TGTGCCAGCAAACCACAGGTTGCTGGAAACACCATATATTTT
NA	TRBV27	TRBJ1-3	NA	CASRAGVAGNTIYF	TGTGCCAGCAGGGCAGGGGTTGCTGGAAACACCATATATTTT
TRBD2	TRBV11-2	TRBJ2-5	NA	CASNFQREQETQYF	TGTGCCAGCAACTTCCAGCGGGAACAAGAGACCCAGTACTTC
NA	TRBV14	TRBJ2-2	NA	CASSPYRGTGELFF	TGTGCCAGCAGCCCGTACCGAGGCACCGGGGAGCTGTTTTTT
TRBD1	TRBV6-1	TRBJ1-2	NA	CASSDRRTGVYGYTF	TGTGCCAGCAGTGATCGTAGGACAGGAGTTTATGGCTACACCTTC
TRBD1	TRBV6-5	TRBJ1-1	NA	CASRGQGRTEAFF	TGTGCCAGCAGAGGACAGGGTAGGACTGAAGCTTTCTTT
NA	TRBV27	TRBJ1-2	few	CASRGYGTLEKNYGYTF	TGTGCCAGCAGGGGGTACGGGACACTTGAAAAAAACTATGGCTACACCTTC
NA	TRBV20-1	TRBJ2-5	NA	CSAPLRETQYF	TGCAGTGCACCTCTAAGAGAGACCCAGTACTTC
NA	TRBV9	TRBJ2-2	once	CASSLNTGELFF	TGTGCCAGCAGCTTAAACACCGGGGAGCTGTTTTTT
NA	TRBV12-5	TRBJ1-1	few	CASARAGARTEAFF	TGTGCTAGTGCCCGTGCGGGGGCGCGCACTGAAGCTTTCTTT
TRBD2	TRBV29-1	TRBJ2-1	NA	CSVSSGHNEQFF	TGCAGCGTTTCTAGCGGCCACAATGAGCAGTTCTTC
NA	TRBV7-2	TRBJ1-2	once	CASSPGVYSGYTF	TGTGCCAGCAGTCCAGGGGTTTATAGTGGCTACACCTTC